These 29 T cell receptor beta chains were sequenced from one sample in a study of blood T cells in healthy people across ages. A second PCR, run for about 6 to 11 cycles, used a sample-barcoded 5' primer plus a J-beta primer mix. TCRdb re-called the 5' RACE reads with MiXCR, one entry per CDR3 protein. Among roughly 1.5 million distinct CDR3 sequences listed, roughly 43% were seen once. The specimen sequenced was blood. These receptors all come from a woman aged 18-29 years in good health.

As to this clonotype: At one boundary the junction diverges from the germline segment, which might be a read error. The V and J genes are TRBV18 and TRBJ1-2; 8 nucleotides line up with TRBD1. This CDR3 is built from 14 residues. Germline-derived CDR1 and CDR2 are KGHSH and LQKENI. CDR3 residues: CVSSQDRGNYGYTF. The CDR3 coding sequence is TGTGTCAGCTCACAAGACAGGGGCAACTATGGCTACACCTTC.

The CDR3 DNA reads as TGCAGTGCGCCCGTCTTCGGAGAGACCCAGTACTTC. Translated, it gives CSAPVFGETQYF. The rearrangement joins TRBV20-1 to TRBJ2-5, with unresolved D. The CDR3 covers 12 residues. The V end was cut by 6 bases, the J end by 4 bases, with 12 bases between. Germline CDR1 is DFQATT and CDR2 is SNEGSKA (reference sequence).

This clonotype has more than one count but fewer than ten. The J gene is TRBJ2-7, the V gene TRBV27; TRBD1 aligns across 9 bases. The CDR3 spans 15 residues. The germline gives CDR1 MNHEY, CDR2 SMNVEV (reference sequence). V lost 6 bases to trimming and J lost 3 bases; unmatched junction nucleotides: 9. CDR3 residues: CASRKPGQGFYEQYF. CDR3 nucleotides: TGTGCCAGCAGGAAACCGGGACAGGGCTTCTACGAGCAGTACTTC.

This clonotype was counted between two and nine times. The chain recombines TRBV20-1 with TRBJ2-5; perhaps TRBD2 as D (6 bases). V was cut by 7 bases and J by 1 base, with 16 bases left in between. The length of the CDR3 is 14 residues. Germline-derived CDR1 and CDR2 are DFQATT and SNEGSKA (reference sequence). The DNA for the CDR3 is TGCAGTGTGAGGCCCAGCGGGCGCCAAGAGACCCAGTACTTC. It encodes CSVRPSGRQETQYF.

This clonotype was found a few times. CDR3 in amino acids: CASSASGDARDTQYF. The CDR3 DNA reads TGTGCCAGCAGTGCTAGCGGGGACGCAAGAGATACGCAGTATTTT. The chain combines TRBV6-6 with TRBJ2-3; 9 nucleotides match TRBD2. The length of the CDR3 is 15 residues. Germline CDR1 is MNHNY and CDR2 is SVGAGI (reference sequence). V lost 5 bases to trimming and J lost 5 bases; unmatched junction nucleotides: 8.

The J gene is TRBJ1-1, the V gene TRBV28; TRBD1 might be the D (6 bases). Germline V CDR1 and CDR2: MDHEN, SYDVKM. Trimming cost V 3 bases and J 3 bases, with 8 bases left between them. The CDR3 consists of 13 residues. CDR3 sequence: CASSFRGYTEAFF. The DNA for the CDR3 is TGTGCCAGCAGTTTCAGGGGCTACACTGAAGCTTTCTTT.

This chain connects TRBV4-3 to TRBJ2-7, with TRBD1 identical over 8 bases. CDR3 size: 16 residues. Unmatched junction bases numbered 10, after V lost 3 bases and J lost 3 bases. In germline, CDR1 is LGHNA, CDR2 YSLEER. The CDR3 nucleotides read TGCGCCAGCAGCCAGACCATAGGACAGGGCTACTACGAGCAGTACTTC. It is translated as CASSQTIGQGYYEQYF.

The chain recombines TRBV20-1 with TRBJ2-7; 7 bases are shared with TRBD1. The CDR3 totals 12 residues. CDR1 DFQATT and CDR2 SNEGSKA come from the germline V gene (reference sequence). V gave up 6 bases and J gave up 7 bases; unmatched junction bases: 9. CDR3 bases: TGCAGTGCGACCCAGGGGGACAATGAGCAGTACTTC. Amino acids: CSATQGDNEQYF.

There are a few counts of this clonotype. V is TRBV7-3 and J is TRBJ2-3, with TRBD2 as a possible D gene (5 bases). The germline gives CDR1 SGHTA, CDR2 FQGTGA. This CDR3 is 15 amino acids long. V gave up 4 bases and J gave up 1 base, with 12 bases separating them. The CDR3 DNA reads as TGTGCCAGCAGCTCCGAAGGGAGAGGCACAGATACGCAGTATTTT. Translation gives CASSSEGRGTDTQYF.

This chain joins TRBV29-1 and TRBJ1-2, with no clear D. Trimming took off 1 base at V and 7 bases at J, with 10 bases between the two ends. The germline V gene has CDR1 SQVTM and CDR2 ANQGSEA. The CDR3 covers 12 residues. CDR3 DNA: TGCAGCGTTGAAGTTAGTTATGGTGGCTACACCTTC. This sequence encodes CSVEVSYGGYTF.

The V and J genes are TRBV20-1 and TRBJ2-5; D is uncertain. The germline V gene has CDR1 DFQATT and CDR2 SNEGSKA (reference sequence). Trimming took off 4 bases at V and 2 bases at J, with 8 bases between the two ends. This CDR3 contains 12 residues. This chain's CDR3 is CSATDGQETQYF. CDR3 sequence (DNA): TGCAGTGCTACCGACGGGCAAGAGACCCAGTACTTC.

This clonotype was found once. V usage is TRBV4-3 and J usage is TRBJ2-7; D not certain. Germline V gene data show CDR1 as LGHNA and CDR2 as YSLEER. V dropped 0 bases and J dropped 7 bases, with 19 bases sitting between them. CDR3 length: 16 residues. This chain's CDR3 is CASSQDPHSSYNEQYF. CDR3 DNA sequence: TGCGCCAGCAGCCAAGATCCGCATAGCTCCTACAATGAGCAGTACTTC.

The chain joins TRBV7-9 to TRBJ2-5, with TRBD2 identical over 8 bases. V shed 5 bases, J shed 11 bases, and the junction held 16 bases outside the gene matches. The CDR3 contains 15 residues. Germline CDR1 SEHNR, CDR2 FQNEAQ (reference sequence). CDR3 DNA sequence: TGTGCCAGCAGCCCCCGCGGTAGCGGGGACAATGAGCAGTACTTC. This sequence encodes CASSPRGSGDNEQYF.

This clonotype showed up just a few times. The chain has TRBV4-1 and TRBJ2-3, with 9 nucleotides matching TRBD2. Trimming took 4 bases from V and 0 from J; bases not matched to a gene: 11. Germline CDR1 MGHRA, CDR2 YSYEKL. The CDR3 is 18 residues long. The CDR3 sequence: CASSLRGLAGRSTDTQYF. CDR3 coding DNA: TGCGCCAGCAGCCTGAGGGGGCTAGCGGGGCGGAGCACAGATACGCAGTATTTT.

The sample holds a few counts of this clonotype. V is TRBV4-3 and J is TRBJ2-1; 9 nucleotides line up with TRBD2. Trimming took 0 bases from V and 1 from J; bases not matched to a gene: 1. The CDR3 is 16 residues long. Per the germline V gene, CDR1 is LGHNA and CDR2 is YSLEER. CDR3 sequence reads: CASSQDLAGSYNEQFF. Written as DNA, the CDR3 is TGCGCCAGCAGCCAAGATCTAGCGGGATCCTACAATGAGCAGTTCTTC.

V and J are TRBV5-1 and TRBJ2-1; 9 bases line up with TRBD2. The assigned J gene may be wrong: the sequence end matches TRBJ2-7 better. Germline loops: CDR1 SGHRS, CDR2 YFSETQ. This CDR3 comprises 16 residues. CDR3 DNA sequence: TGCGCCAGCAGGTCGTCTAGCGGGATAACCTACAATGAGCAGTACTTC. Its translation: CASRSSSGITYNEQYF.

The chain has TRBV20-1 and TRBJ2-7; maybe TRBD2 (6 bases). The CDR3 runs to 14 residues. The V end lost 0 bases, the J end lost 3 bases, and 12 bases lay between the germline ends. CDR1 and CDR2 from the germline V gene are DFQATT and SNEGSKA (reference sequence). The DNA for the CDR3 is TGCAGTGCTAGAGAGCTGGGACTCCACTACGAGCAGTACTTC. Encoded protein: CSARELGLHYEQYF.

This clonotype appeared many times. J is TRBJ2-2 and V is TRBV24-1; the match to TRBD2 covers 8 bases. Germline V gene data show CDR1 as KGHDR and CDR2 as SFDVKD. Trimming removed 9 bases from V and 6 bases from J; junction bases left unmatched: 5. This CDR3 region has 13 residues. CDR3 in DNA: TGTGCCACCGAGGGACTAGTCGCCGGGGAGCTGTTTTTT. Protein sequence: CATEGLVAGELFF.

This clonotype was found a few times. The chain employs TRBV10-3 and TRBJ2-6, with 8 bases that match TRBD1. The CDR3 covers 17 residues. Germline-derived CDR1 and CDR2 are ENHRY and SYGVKD. Trimming took 2 bases from V and 4 from J; bases not matched to a gene: 7. CDR3 coding DNA: TGTGCCATCAGTGAGCTAGGGACAGGTACGGGGGCCAACGTCCTGACTTTC. Residues: CAISELGTGTGANVLTF.

This clonotype has a handful of counts. The gene calls are TRBV9 and TRBJ2-1; TRBD2 matches 10 bases. The J segment lost 10 bases and the V segment lost 3 bases, leaving 10 bases of the junction unmatched. Germline CDR1 reads SGDLS; CDR2 reads YYNGEE. The CDR3 is 15 amino acids. The CDR3 spells CASSGVLAGADEQFF. The DNA for the CDR3 is TGTGCCAGCAGCGGCGTTCTAGCGGGAGCGGACGAGCAGTTCTTC.

The chain employs TRBV2 and TRBJ2-4; 7 bases match TRBD1. The DNA end lines up better with TRBJ2-7; the J call may be wrong. Germline CDR1 reads SNHLY; CDR2 reads FYNNEI. This CDR3 is 15 amino acids long. CDR3 loop: CASRIDRAPSLEQYF. The CDR3 DNA reads as TGTGCCAGCAGAATAGACAGGGCCCCTTCCCTCGAGCAGTACTTC.

The CDR3 coding sequence is TGCGCCAGCAGCCAAGGCGCGGGAAACGGGAGAGACTCCGGGGAGCTGTTTTTT. Translating it yields CASSQGAGNGRDSGELFF. The rearrangement joins TRBV4-3 to TRBJ2-2; tentative D call: TRBD2 (6 bases). The CDR3 has 18 amino acids. Trimming pared 1 base from V and 6 bases from J, leaving 21 bases between. Looked up from germline, CDR1 is LGHNA and CDR2 is YSLEER.

This clonotype was observed a few times. The genes are TRBV6-6 and TRBJ1-2; a weak D match, TRBD1 (5 bases). Trimming pared 9 bases from V and 1 base from J, leaving 12 bases between. This CDR3 contains 13 residues. In germline, CDR1 is MNHNY, CDR2 SVGAGI (reference sequence). CDR3 in DNA: TGTGCCAGTCGAGCAGGGATTAACTATGGCTACACCTTC. Translation gives CASRAGINYGYTF.

The chain uses TRBV13 and TRBJ1-2, with 7 bases fitting TRBD1. V shed 5 bases and J 4 bases; nucleotides not matched to a gene: 7. Per germline, CDR1 PRHDT and CDR2 FYEKMQ (reference sequence). The CDR3 runs 14 residues. Here the CDR3 DNA reads TGTGCCAGCAGCAGTGGACAGGCGAGCTATGGCTACACCTTC. Translated: CASSSGQASYGYTF.

This chain links TRBV20-1 with TRBJ1-3, with D perhaps matching TRBD1 (6 bases). Germline V gives CDR1 DFQATT, CDR2 SNEGSKA (reference sequence). V was cut by 5 bases and J by 4 bases, with 12 bases left in between. This CDR3 has 13 residues. The CDR3 loop reads CSAATGLGNTIYF. The CDR3 nucleotides are TGCAGTGCTGCTACAGGGTTGGGAAACACCATATATTTT.

The chain is built from TRBV6-2 or TRBV6-3 and TRBJ2-1; 9 bases align to TRBD1. The germline gives CDR1 MNHEY, CDR2 SVGEGT. Losses at the gene ends were 5 bases for V and 6 bases for J; bases not matched to a gene: 11. The CDR3 loop spans 16 amino acids. The DNA for the CDR3 is TGTGCCAGCAGTCCACACACGGACAGGGGCGGCAATGAGCAGTTCTTC. Protein sequence: CASSPHTDRGGNEQFF.

This clonotype was counted ten times or more. The chain carries TRBV4-1 and TRBJ2-7; D gene uncertain. V lost 1 base, J lost 3 bases, and 7 bases lay in between. The CDR3 spans 13 residues. The germline V gene has CDR1 MGHRA and CDR2 YSYEKL. The CDR3 protein is CASSQAESYEQYF. DNA of the CDR3: TGCGCCAGCAGCCAAGCCGAGAGCTACGAGCAGTACTTC.

The chain recombines TRBV29-1 with TRBJ2-3; TRBD1 agrees at 7 bases. With V trimmed by 4 bases and J by 2 bases, 12 bases remained unmatched. This CDR3 contains 16 residues. CDR1 is SQVTM and CDR2 is ANQGSEA in the germline V gene. The CDR3 reads CSVGSGTAGVTDTQYF. Written as DNA, the CDR3 is TGCAGCGTTGGCTCCGGGACAGCCGGAGTCACAGATACGCAGTATTTT.

This clonotype has at least ten counts. The J gene is TRBJ2-5, the V gene TRBV4-3; TRBD2 agrees at 8 bases. From germline, CDR1 is LGHNA and CDR2 YSLEER. The V and J ends lost 0 bases and 3 bases, in that order; junction bases with no gene match: 0. The CDR3 sequence is 14 residues long. The CDR3 DNA reads as TGCGCCAGCAGCCAAGAACTAGCGGAAGAGACCCAGTACTTC. Its translation is CASSQELAEETQYF.